These T cell receptor beta chains were read from a single sample in a study of identical twins. TCRdb redid the calling of the 5' RACE reads with MiXCR, one entry per CDR3 protein. The sample shows 280,000 or so distinct CDR3 sequences, more than 6.5% of them seen only once. Another study also made use of these data, one on yellow fever vaccine responses in identical twins.

The sample taken for sequencing was memory (CD45RO+) T cells sorted from blood. These receptors were collected from a woman under 30 in good health. CDR3s include the opening cysteine and the closing phenylalanine or tryptophan. Each record gives: clone size, J gene, D gene, V gene, CDR3 DNA, CDR3 protein. The D gene is left open where the match is weak. Clone size, where shown, is once, few, many, or a class for clones that have expanded.

many TRBJ2-1 TRBD2 TRBV12-3/TRBV12-4 TGTGCCAGCAGTTCGACCAATAGCGGGGAAGGGAATGAGCAGTTCTTC CASSSTNSGEGNEQFF
many TRBJ2-1 TRBD2 TRBV10-3 TGTGCCATCAGCTCCGGACTAGCGGGAGATCTGTTCTTC CAISSGLAGDLFF
. TRBJ2-1 TRBD2 TRBV27 TGTGCCAGCAGTGGACCGGGACTAGAAACGGTTGAGCAGTTCTTC CASSGPGLETVEQFF
many TRBJ2-5 . TRBV29-1 TGCAGCGTTGGGGAAGGGGAGACCCAGTACTTC CSVGEGETQYF
few TRBJ1-4 . TRBV6-5 TGTGCCAGCAGTTACGCCGGGACCGTTAATGAAAAACTGTTTTTT CASSYAGTVNEKLFF
few TRBJ2-1 TRBD2 TRBV6-2/TRBV6-3 TGTGCCAGCAGTCGGACTAGCCGCGAGCAGTTCTTC CASSRTSREQFF
few TRBJ2-7 . TRBV4-1 TGCGCCAGCAGCCTCGGGGCCAGAGGCTCCTACGAGCAGTACTTC CASSLGARGSYEQYF
. TRBJ1-1 TRBD1 TRBV3-1 TGTGCCAGCAGCCAAGCCTCCGGGACAGAGAACACTGAAGCTTTCTTT CASSQASGTENTEAFF
. TRBJ2-1 TRBD2 TRBV11-3 TGTGCCAGCAGCGCCAGCGGGGTCTCCTACAATGAGCAGTTCTTC CASSASGVSYNEQFF
many TRBJ2-1 . TRBV25-1 TGTGCCAGCAGTGAACCCGGCACGCGGGACTCCCGAGGTAATGAGCAGTTCTTC CASSEPGTRDSRGNEQFF
many TRBJ2-4 . TRBV5-1 TGCGCCAGCAGCGTGGGCGCGCTAGCCAAAAACATTCAGTACTTC CASSVGALAKNIQYF
. TRBJ2-5 TRBD2 TRBV28 TGTGCCAGCAGTTTAGGATCCCTAGCGGGAGGGCGAGAGACCCAGTACTTC CASSLGSLAGGRETQYF
many TRBJ2-1 . TRBV6-1 TGTGCCAGCAGTGATGACGGGGGCGCGTACAATGAGCAGTTCTTC CASSDDGGAYNEQFF
many TRBJ2-3 TRBD2 TRBV20-1 TGCAGTGCTAGCGGGGGGAACACAGATACGCAGTATTTT CSASGGNTDTQYF
many TRBJ2-5 . TRBV12-3/TRBV12-4 TGTGCCAGCAGTTCCGGACCCTGGAGGGAGACCCAGTACTTC CASSSGPWRETQYF
many TRBJ1-6 . TRBV7-9 TGTGCCAGCAGCCGGGGACCCGGAGGGTATCCTACCTCACCCCTCCACTTT CASSRGPGGYPTSPLHF
. TRBJ2-1 TRBD1 TRBV18 TGTGCCAGCTCACCGTCCCGGGACAGGAATGAGCAGTTCTTC CASSPSRDRNEQFF
. TRBJ1-2 . TRBV6-6 TGTGCCAGCAGTTACTCTAGAGGCTACACCTTC CASSYSRGYTF
. TRBJ2-7 . TRBV10-1 TGCGCCAGCAGTGAGTCTTTGGGGAAAGGTCGGGAGCAGTACTTC CASSESLGKGREQYF
. TRBJ2-1 TRBD1 TRBV12-3/TRBV12-4 TGTGCCAGCAGTTCCTTTCGGGACAGAAACAATGAGCAGTTCTTC CASSSFRDRNNEQFF
. TRBJ1-5 TRBD1 TRBV12-5 TGTGCTAGTGGTTTGGGGGACAGGGGCCAGCCCCAGCATTTT CASGLGDRGQPQHF
. TRBJ1-1 TRBD1 TRBV20-1 TGCAGTGCTCCCGGACAGGGAAGGACTGAAGCTTTCTTT CSAPGQGRTEAFF
. TRBJ2-5 TRBD2 TRBV7-2 TGTGCCAGCAGCTTACAGCGGGGGCAAGAGACCCAGTACTTC CASSLQRGQETQYF
. TRBJ2-1 . TRBV29-1 TGCAGCGTTACCGGGACACATACTCTCGGCGAGCAGTTCTTC CSVTGTHTLGEQFF
. TRBJ2-3 . TRBV4-1 TGCGCCACCGGAGAGTTCACAGATACGCAGTATTTT CATGEFTDTQYF
many TRBJ1-5 . TRBV5-1 TGCGCCAGCAGCTTGCAACAGCCCCAGCATTTT CASSLQQPQHF
once TRBJ1-1 . TRBV7-9 TGTGCCAGCAGCCCATTATGGGGCAGGAAGAACACTGAAGCTTTCTTT CASSPLWGRKNTEAFF
few TRBJ2-2 . TRBV2 TGTGCCAGCAGTGGTACAATAGCGAACACCGGGGAGCTGTTTTTT CASSGTIANTGELFF
few TRBJ1-5 . TRBV27 TGTGCCAGCAGCCTTATGGGGCTCCCTAGCAATCAGCCCCAGCATTTT CASSLMGLPSNQPQHF
many TRBJ2-5 . TRBV13 TGTGCCAGCAGCATAGAGGGGGTCCAAGAGACCCAGTACTTC CASSIEGVQETQYF
. TRBJ1-1 TRBD1 TRBV29-1 TGCAGCGTACAGGGGGCTACTGAAGCTTTCTTT CSVQGATEAFF
few TRBJ2-7 . TRBV6-5 TGTGCCAGCAGTTTACTGACAGGCATCTCCTACGAGCAGTACTTC CASSLLTGISYEQYF
many TRBJ1-6 TRBD1 TRBV12-3/TRBV12-4 TGTGCCAGCAGTCCGGGGACAGGGGTTATTTCACCCCTCCACTTT CASSPGTGVISPLHF
many TRBJ2-1 TRBD2 TRBV11-1 TGTGCCAGCAGCTCCTACGTCTTGCTAGCGGGAGATGAGCAGTTCTTC CASSSYVLLAGDEQFF
few TRBJ2-5 . TRBV5-1 TGCGCCAGCAGCTTGAGCGGAGGGCGTGAGACCCAGTACTTC CASSLSGGRETQYF
. TRBJ2-7 . TRBV7-8 TGTGCCAGCAGCTTAACTAGCCGCAGCTCCTACGAGCAGTACTTC CASSLTSRSSYEQYF
many TRBJ1-2 TRBD1 TRBV12-3/TRBV12-4 TGTGCCAGCAGTCCTGGACAGGGGGGCGGCTACACCTTC CASSPGQGGGYTF
many TRBJ1-2 . TRBV20-1 TGCAGTGCTAGGGCGGGGGTGGGAGGCTACACCTTC CSARAGVGGYTF
many TRBJ1-2 TRBD1 TRBV3-1 TGTGCCAGCAGCCCTCCGGGACAGGTCACGAATGGCTACACCTTC CASSPPGQVTNGYTF
. TRBJ2-2 . TRBV20-1 TGCAGTGCTCCCGGGGTCACCGGGGAGCTGTTTTTT CSAPGVTGELFF
many TRBJ1-1 TRBD1 TRBV12-3/TRBV12-4 TGTGCCAGCAGTTACAGGGGGCTGGACACTGAAGCTTTCTTT CASSYRGLDTEAFF
few TRBJ1-2 . TRBV10-3 TGTGCCATCAGGTCGGGGGACTGGGGCTACACCTTC CAIRSGDWGYTF
. TRBJ2-2 . TRBV5-1 TGCGCCAGCAGCTTGGACGGAGAGAACACCGGGGAGCTGTTTTTT CASSLDGENTGELFF
many TRBJ2-3 . TRBV5-1 TGCGCCAGCAGCGCGGGGACCGGAGATACGCAGTATTTT CASSAGTGDTQYF
many TRBJ2-2 . TRBV20-1 TGCAGTGCTAGTGGGCGGGGAAACACCGGGGAGCTGTTTTTT CSASGRGNTGELFF
many TRBJ2-5 . TRBV10-3 TGTGCCATCAGTGGGGGGCTCCAAGAGACCCAGTACTTC CAISGGLQETQYF
. TRBJ1-2 . TRBV7-2 TGTGCCAGCAGCTTAGGGGCAGGGCTGGGTAACTATGGCTACACCTTC CASSLGAGLGNYGYTF
few TRBJ1-6 . TRBV6-5 TGTGCCTTCCCGAGGGGGACACCCCTCCACTTT CAFPRGTPLHF
few TRBJ2-2 TRBD1 TRBV5-1 TGCGCCAGCAGCCCGGGACAGGGATCCGGGGAGCTGTTTTTT CASSPGQGSGELFF
many TRBJ2-3 . TRBV5-1 TGCGCCAGCAGCTTGATCCAGGGTATAGGAACAGATACGCAGTATTTT CASSLIQGIGTDTQYF
. TRBJ2-5 TRBD1 TRBV20-1 TGCAGTGCTACAGGGGGAGAGACCCAGTACTTC CSATGGETQYF
many TRBJ2-2 . TRBV4-2 TGTGCCAGCAGCCAAGCGCCTGGGAACGCCGGGGAGCTGTTTTTT CASSQAPGNAGELFF
many TRBJ1-2 TRBD1 TRBV10-3 TGTGCCATCAGTGAGGAACAGGGGCTAGGCTACACCTTC CAISEEQGLGYTF
few TRBJ2-1 TRBD2 TRBV20-1 TGCAGTGCTAGGAGGAGGTTAGCGGGAGTGGGGTACAATGAGCAGTTCTTC CSARRRLAGVGYNEQFF
. TRBJ2-3 TRBD1 TRBV7-2 TGTGCCAGCAGCTTAGTTTCAGGGGGCTCAGATACGCAGTATTTT CASSLVSGGSDTQYF
many TRBJ2-3 . TRBV15 TGTGCCACCAGCAGAGTCCATGGCCCAGATACGCAGTATTTT CATSRVHGPDTQYF
few TRBJ2-7 TRBD2 TRBV28 TGTGCCAGCAGTCCGCGACTAGCGGGAGTGTTCGAGCAGTACTTC CASSPRLAGVFEQYF
. TRBJ2-7 . TRBV9 TGTGCCAGCGCACCAACAGGAGGGGGCTCCTACGAGCAGTACTTC CASAPTGGGSYEQYF
few TRBJ2-5 TRBD2 TRBV19 TGTGCCAGTAGTAAGGGACTAGCGGGAAAAGAGACCCAGTACTTC CASSKGLAGKETQYF
. TRBJ2-1 . TRBV7-3 TGTGCCAGCCGCCCATCGGGGTCGGCCAATGAGCAGTTCTTC CASRPSGSANEQFF